The entry below gives a single T cell receptor (beta chain) sequence along with its context. This record belongs to a study of early T cells in non-severe SARS-CoV-2 infection. Individual cDNA molecules were tagged with unique molecular identifiers, the study reported. Each CDR3 protein gets one entry after TCRdb re-called the 5' RACE reads with MiXCR. The sample lists around 76,000 distinct CDR3 sequences; roughly 12% were seen once. This CDR3 has 14 residues. V lost 5 bases and J lost 9; bases outside the gene matches: 10. Germline V lookup: CDR1 DFQATT, CDR2 SNEGSKA (reference sequence). Sequences were obtained from whole blood. V usage is TRBV20-1 and J usage is TRBJ1-6, with 7 bases identical to TRBD1. The receptor comes from an adult who was a healthcare worker with PCR-confirmed SARS-CoV-2 infection or an uninfected control (not recorded which). CDR3 coding DNA: TGCAGTGCTTCCGGACAGGATGGTATTTCACCCCTCCACTTT. This sequence encodes CSASGQDGISPLHF.